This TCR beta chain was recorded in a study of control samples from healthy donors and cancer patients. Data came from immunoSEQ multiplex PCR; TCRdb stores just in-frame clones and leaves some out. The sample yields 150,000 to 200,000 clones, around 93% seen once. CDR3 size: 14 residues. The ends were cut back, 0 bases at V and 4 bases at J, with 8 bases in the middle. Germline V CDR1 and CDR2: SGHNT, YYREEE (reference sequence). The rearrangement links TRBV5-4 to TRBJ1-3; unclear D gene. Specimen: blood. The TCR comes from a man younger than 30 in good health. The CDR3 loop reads CASSLGEPGNTIYF. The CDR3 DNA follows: TGTGCCAGCAGCTTGGGCGAGCCCGGAAACACCATATATTTT. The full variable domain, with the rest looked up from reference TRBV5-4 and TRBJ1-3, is ETGVTQSPTHLIKTRGQQVTLRCSSQSGHNTVSWYQQALGQGPQFIFQYYREEENGRGNFPPRFSGLQFPNYSSELNVNALELDDSALYLCASSLGEPGNTIYFGEGSWLTVV.